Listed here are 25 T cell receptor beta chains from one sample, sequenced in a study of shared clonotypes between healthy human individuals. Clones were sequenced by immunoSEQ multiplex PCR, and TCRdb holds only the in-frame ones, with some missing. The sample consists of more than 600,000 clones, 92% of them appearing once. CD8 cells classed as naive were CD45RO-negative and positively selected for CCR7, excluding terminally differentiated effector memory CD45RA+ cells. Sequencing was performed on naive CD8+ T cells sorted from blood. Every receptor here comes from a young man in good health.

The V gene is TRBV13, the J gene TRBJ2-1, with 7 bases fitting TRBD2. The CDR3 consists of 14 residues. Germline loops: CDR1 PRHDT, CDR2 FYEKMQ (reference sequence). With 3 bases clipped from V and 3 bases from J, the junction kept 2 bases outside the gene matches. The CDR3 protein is CASSFGLVYNEQFF. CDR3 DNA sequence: TGTGCCAGCAGCTTTGGACTAGTCTACAATGAGCAGTTCTTC.

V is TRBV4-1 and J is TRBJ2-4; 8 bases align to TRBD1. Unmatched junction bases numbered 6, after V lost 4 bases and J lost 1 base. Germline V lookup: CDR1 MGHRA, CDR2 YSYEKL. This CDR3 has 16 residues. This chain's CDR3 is CASSPSGGSAKNIQYF. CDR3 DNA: TGCGCCAGCAGCCCCTCAGGGGGCTCGGCCAAAAACATTCAGTACTTC.

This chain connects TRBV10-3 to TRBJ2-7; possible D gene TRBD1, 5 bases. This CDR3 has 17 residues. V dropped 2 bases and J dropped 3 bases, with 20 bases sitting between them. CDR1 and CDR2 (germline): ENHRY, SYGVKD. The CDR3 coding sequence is TGTGCCATCAGTGAGGGGGCAGCAGGCCCCTTAAACTACGAGCAGTACTTC. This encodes CAISEGAAGPLNYEQYF.

DNA of the CDR3: TGTGCCAGCAGTGACCTGGGCGCCAAAAACATTCAGTACTTC. Its protein is CASSDLGAKNIQYF. This chain uses TRBV2 with TRBJ2-4; D gene uncertain. The ends were cut back, 3 bases at V and 1 base at J, with 7 bases in the middle. Per the germline V gene, CDR1 is SNHLY and CDR2 is FYNNEI. This CDR3 comprises 14 residues.

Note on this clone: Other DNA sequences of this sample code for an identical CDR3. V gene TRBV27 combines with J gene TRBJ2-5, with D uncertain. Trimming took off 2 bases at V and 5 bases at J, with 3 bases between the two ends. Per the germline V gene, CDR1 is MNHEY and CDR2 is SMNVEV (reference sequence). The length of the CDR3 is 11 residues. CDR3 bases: TGTGCCAGCAGTTTACGTGAGACCCAGTACTTC. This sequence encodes CASSLRETQYF.

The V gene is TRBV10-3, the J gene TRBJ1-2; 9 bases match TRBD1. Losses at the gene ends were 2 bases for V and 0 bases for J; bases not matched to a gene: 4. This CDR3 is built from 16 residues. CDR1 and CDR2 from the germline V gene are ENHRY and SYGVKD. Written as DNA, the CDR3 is TGTGCCATCAGTGAGACCACAGGGGGCGCTAACTATGGCTACACCTTC. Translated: CAISETTGGANYGYTF.

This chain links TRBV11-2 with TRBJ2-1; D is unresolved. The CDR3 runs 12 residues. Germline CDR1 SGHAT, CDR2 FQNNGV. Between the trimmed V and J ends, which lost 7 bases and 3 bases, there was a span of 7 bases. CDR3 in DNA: TGTGCCAGCACGGCGCGCTACAATGAGCAGTTCTTC. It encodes CASTARYNEQFF.

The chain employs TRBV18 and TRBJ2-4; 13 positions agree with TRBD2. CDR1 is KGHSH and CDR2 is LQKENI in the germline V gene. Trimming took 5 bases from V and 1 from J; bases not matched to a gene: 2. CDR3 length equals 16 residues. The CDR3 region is CASSTGLAGAKNIQYF. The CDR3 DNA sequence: TGTGCCAGCTCAACGGGACTAGCGGGGGCCAAAAACATTCAGTACTTC.

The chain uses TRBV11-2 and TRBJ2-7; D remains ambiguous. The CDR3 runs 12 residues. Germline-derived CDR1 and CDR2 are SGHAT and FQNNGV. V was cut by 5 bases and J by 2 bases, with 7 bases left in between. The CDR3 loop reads CASSPNAYEQYF. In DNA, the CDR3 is TGTGCCAGCAGCCCCAACGCCTACGAGCAGTACTTC.

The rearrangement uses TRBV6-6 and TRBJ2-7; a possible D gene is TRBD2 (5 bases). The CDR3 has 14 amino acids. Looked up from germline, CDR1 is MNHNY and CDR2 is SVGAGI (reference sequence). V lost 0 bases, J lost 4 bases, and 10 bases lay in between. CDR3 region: CASSYSRTGYEQYF. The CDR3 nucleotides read TGTGCCAGCAGTTACTCCCGGACGGGGTACGAGCAGTACTTC.

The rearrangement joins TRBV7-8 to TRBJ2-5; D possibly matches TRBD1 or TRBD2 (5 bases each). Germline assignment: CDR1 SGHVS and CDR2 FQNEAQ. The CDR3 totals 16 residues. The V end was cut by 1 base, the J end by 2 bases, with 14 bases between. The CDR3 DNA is TGTGCCAGCAGCTTAGAATCTAGGGACGGACAAGAGACCCAGTACTTC. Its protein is CASSLESRDGQETQYF.

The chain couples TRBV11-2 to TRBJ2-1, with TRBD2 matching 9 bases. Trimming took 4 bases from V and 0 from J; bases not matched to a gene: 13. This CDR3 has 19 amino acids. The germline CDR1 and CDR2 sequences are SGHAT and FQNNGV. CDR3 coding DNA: TGTGCCAGCAGCTATAGACTAGCGGAACCCTCAAGCTCCTACAATGAGCAGTTCTTC. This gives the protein CASSYRLAEPSSSYNEQFF.

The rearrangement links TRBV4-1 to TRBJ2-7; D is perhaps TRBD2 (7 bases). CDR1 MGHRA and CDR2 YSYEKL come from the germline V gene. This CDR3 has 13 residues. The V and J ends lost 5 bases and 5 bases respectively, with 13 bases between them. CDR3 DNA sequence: TGCGCCAGCAGCTTCCGGGGGGCCGACGAGCAGTACTTC. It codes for CASSFRGADEQYF.

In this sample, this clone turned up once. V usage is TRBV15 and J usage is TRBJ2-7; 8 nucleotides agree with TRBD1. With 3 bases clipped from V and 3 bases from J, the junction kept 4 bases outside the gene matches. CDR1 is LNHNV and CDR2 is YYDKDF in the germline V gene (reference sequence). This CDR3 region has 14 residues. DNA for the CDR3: TGTGCCACCAGCAGTTACAGGGGGATCTACGAGCAGTACTTC. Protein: CATSSYRGIYEQYF.

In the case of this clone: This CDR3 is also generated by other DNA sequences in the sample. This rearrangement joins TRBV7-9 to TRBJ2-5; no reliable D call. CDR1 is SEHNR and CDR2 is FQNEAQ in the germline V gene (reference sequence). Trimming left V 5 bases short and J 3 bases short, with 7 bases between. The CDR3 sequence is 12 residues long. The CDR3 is CASSPGEETQYF. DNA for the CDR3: TGTGCCAGCAGCCCTGGGGAAGAGACCCAGTACTTC. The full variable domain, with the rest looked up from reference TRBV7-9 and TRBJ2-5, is DTGVSQNPRHKITKRGQNVTFRCDPISEHNRLYWYRQTLGQGPEFLTYFQNEAQLEKSRLLSDRFSAERPKGSFSTLEIQRTEQGDSAMYLCASSPGEETQYFGPGTRLLVL.

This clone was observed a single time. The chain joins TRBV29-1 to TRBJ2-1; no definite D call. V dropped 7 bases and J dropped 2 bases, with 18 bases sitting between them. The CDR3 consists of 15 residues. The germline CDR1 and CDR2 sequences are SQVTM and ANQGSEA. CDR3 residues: CSGALGGQPYNEQFF. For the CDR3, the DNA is TGCAGCGGAGCCCTGGGCGGCCAACCCTACAATGAGCAGTTCTTC.

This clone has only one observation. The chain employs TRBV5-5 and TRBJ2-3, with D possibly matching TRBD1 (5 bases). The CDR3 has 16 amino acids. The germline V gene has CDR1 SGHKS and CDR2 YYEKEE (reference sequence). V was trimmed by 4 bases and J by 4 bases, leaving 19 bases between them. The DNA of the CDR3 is TGTGCCAGCAGCCATGCAGAGGCAGGGCAGGCAGATACGCAGTATTTT. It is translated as CASSHAEAGQADTQYF.

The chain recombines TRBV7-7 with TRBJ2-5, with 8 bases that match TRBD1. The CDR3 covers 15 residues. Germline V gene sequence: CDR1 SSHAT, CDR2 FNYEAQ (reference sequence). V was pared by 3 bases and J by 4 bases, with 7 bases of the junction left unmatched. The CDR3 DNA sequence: TGTGCCAGCAGCTTGACAGGGGTGGGAAGAGAGACCCAGTACTTC. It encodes CASSLTGVGRETQYF.

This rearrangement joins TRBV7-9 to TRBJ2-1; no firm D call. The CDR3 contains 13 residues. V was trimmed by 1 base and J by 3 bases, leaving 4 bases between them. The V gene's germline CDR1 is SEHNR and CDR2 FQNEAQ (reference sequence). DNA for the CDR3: TGTGCCAGCAGCTTAGACGACTACAATGAGCAGTTCTTC. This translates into CASSLDDYNEQFF.

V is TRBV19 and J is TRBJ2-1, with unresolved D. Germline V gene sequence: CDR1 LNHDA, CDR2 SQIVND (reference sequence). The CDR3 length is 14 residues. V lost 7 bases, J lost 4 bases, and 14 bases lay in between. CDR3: CASKGPGRYNEQFF. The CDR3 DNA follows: TGTGCCAGTAAGGGCCCCGGACGGTACAATGAGCAGTTCTTC.

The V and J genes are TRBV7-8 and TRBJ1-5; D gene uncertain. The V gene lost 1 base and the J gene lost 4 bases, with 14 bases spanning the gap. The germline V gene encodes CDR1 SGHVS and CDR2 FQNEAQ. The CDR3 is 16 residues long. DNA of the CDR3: TGTGCCAGCAGCTTAGAGGTAGCGGCGGGAAATCAGCCCCAGCATTTT. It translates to CASSLEVAAGNQPQHF.

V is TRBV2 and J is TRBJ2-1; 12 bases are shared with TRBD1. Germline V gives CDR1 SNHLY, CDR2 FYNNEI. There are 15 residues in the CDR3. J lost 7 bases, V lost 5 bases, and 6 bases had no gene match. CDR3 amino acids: CASSTGQGARNEQFF. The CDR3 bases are TGTGCCAGCAGTACGGGACAGGGGGCGCGGAATGAGCAGTTCTTC.

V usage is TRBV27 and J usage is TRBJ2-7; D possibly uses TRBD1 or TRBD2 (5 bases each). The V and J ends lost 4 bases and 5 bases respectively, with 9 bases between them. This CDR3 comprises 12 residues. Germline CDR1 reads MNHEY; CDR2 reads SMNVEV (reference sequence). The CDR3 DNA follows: TGTGCCAGCAGTTCGCAGGGAGACGAGCAGTACTTC. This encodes CASSSQGDEQYF.

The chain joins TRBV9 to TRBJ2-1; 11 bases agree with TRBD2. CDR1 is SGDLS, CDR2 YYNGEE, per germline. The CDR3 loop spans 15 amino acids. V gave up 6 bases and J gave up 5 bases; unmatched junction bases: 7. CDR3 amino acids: CASKPGTSGDNEQFF. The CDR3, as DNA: TGTGCCAGCAAGCCCGGGACTAGCGGTGACAATGAGCAGTTCTTC.

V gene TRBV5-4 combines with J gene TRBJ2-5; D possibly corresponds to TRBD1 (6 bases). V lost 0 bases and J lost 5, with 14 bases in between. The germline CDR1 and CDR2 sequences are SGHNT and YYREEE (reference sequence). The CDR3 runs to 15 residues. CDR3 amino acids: CASSLAYQGLETQYF. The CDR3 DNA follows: TGTGCCAGCAGCTTGGCCTATCAGGGGTTGGAGACCCAGTACTTC.